The 9 T cell receptor beta chains given below trace back to one sample, sequenced in a study of neurological immune-mediated disorders. One entry per CDR3 protein results from TCRdb running MiXCR on the 5' RACE reads. The table lists roughly 30,000 distinct CDR3 sequences, around 6% of them singletons. Source material: CD4+ T cells from blood. The source is a woman aged 45-60 years in good health.

This clonotype was recorded at least ten times. The rearrangement joins TRBV27 to TRBJ1-1, with D uncertain. The CDR3 loop spans 14 amino acids. Per germline, CDR1 MNHEY and CDR2 SMNVEV (reference sequence). Trimming took 6 bases from V and 4 from J, leaving 15 bases between them. CDR3 bases: TGTGCCAGCAGCCTTATGAGGGCCTCCACTGAAGCTTTCTTT. It yields the protein CASSLMRASTEAFF.

Many counts were recorded for this clonotype. The genes are TRBV7-8 and TRBJ2-2; 12 bases are shared with TRBD2. Looked up from germline, CDR1 is SGHVS and CDR2 is FQNEAQ. This CDR3 is 19 amino acids long. Losses at the gene ends were 1 base for V and 0 bases for J; bases not matched to a gene: 6. The CDR3 DNA is TGTGCCAGCAGCTTAGGGCTAGCGGGAGGGTCCTCGAACACCGGGGAGCTGTTTTTT. It codes for CASSLGLAGGSSNTGELFF.

This clonotype has a count of ten or more. The rearrangement joins TRBV20-1 to TRBJ1-1; D unclear. Deletions cut 1 base from V and 6 bases from J, with 12 bases between. The CDR3 sequence is 13 residues long. Germline V CDR1 and CDR2: DFQATT, SNEGSKA (reference sequence). CDR3 residues: CSARGGTMPEAFF. CDR3 DNA sequence: TGCAGTGCTAGAGGGGGTACGATGCCTGAAGCTTTCTTT.

This clonotype was counted at least ten times. J is TRBJ2-7 and V is TRBV2; a possible D gene is TRBD2 (5 bases). CDR3 length equals 15 residues. The germline CDR1 and CDR2 sequences are SNHLY and FYNNEI. Trimming removed 3 bases at V and 2 bases at J, with 14 bases between. Here the CDR3 reads CASSEETIGPYEQYF. As DNA, the CDR3 is TGTGCCAGCAGTGAGGAGACTATAGGCCCCTACGAGCAGTACTTC.

This clonotype was seen repeatedly, ten times or more. The chain recombines TRBV28 with TRBJ2-2; 9 nucleotides align to TRBD1. V gave up 5 bases and J gave up 4 bases; unmatched junction bases: 11. CDR3 size: 17 residues. CDR1 and CDR2 (germline): MDHEN, SYDVKM. The CDR3 coding sequence is TGTGCCAGCAGTCCTGGGACAGGGAGGTCGTTCACCGGGGAGCTGTTTTTT. Protein product: CASSPGTGRSFTGELFF.

The chain employs TRBV29-1 and TRBJ1-1, with D hard to call. The CDR3 sequence is 11 residues long. Trimming removed 6 bases from V and 4 bases from J, with 9 bases in between. Per the germline V gene, CDR1 is SQVTM and CDR2 is ANQGSEA. Here the CDR3 reads CSVFGGTEAFF. In nucleotides, the CDR3 is TGCAGCGTGTTCGGTGGCACTGAAGCTTTCTTT. Looking up the rest from reference TRBV29-1 and TRBJ1-1 gives the full variable domain: SAVISQKPSRDICQRGTSLTIQCQVDSQVTMMFWYRQQPGQSLTLIATANQGSEATYESGFVIDKFPISRPNLTFSTLTVSNMSPEDSSIYLCSVFGGTEAFFGQGTRLTVV.

The table lists this clonotype with many counts. The CDR3 DNA sequence: TGCAGTGCTAGAGTTGACAGGTTGAATTCTGGGGCCAACGTCCTGACTTTC. Protein product: CSARVDRLNSGANVLTF. The gene calls are TRBV20-1 and TRBJ2-6; D may be TRBD1 (6 bases). CDR1 is DFQATT and CDR2 is SNEGSKA in the germline V gene (reference sequence). The CDR3 contains 17 residues. V was trimmed by 1 base and J by 1 base, leaving 14 bases between them.

This clonotype was seen repeatedly, ten times or more. The rearrangement links TRBV14 to TRBJ2-7, with TRBD1 identical over 8 bases. The CDR3 extends over 14 amino acids. CDR1 and CDR2 (germline): SGHDN, FVKESK. With V trimmed by 4 bases and J by 7 bases, 9 bases remained unmatched. CDR3 sequence (DNA): TGTGCCAGCAGCCCGGCAGGGGGCTTGTGGGAGCAGTACTTC. Translation gives CASSPAGGLWEQYF.

This clonotype was counted many times. V and J are TRBV7-7 and TRBJ2-1, with 8 bases fitting TRBD2. The CDR3 has 13 amino acids. Germline values: CDR1 SSHAT, CDR2 FNYEAQ (reference sequence). Trimming cost V 1 base and J 9 bases; bases outside gene matches: 2. The CDR3 region has the DNA TGTGCCAGCAGCTTAGACCGGGAGGGTGAGCAGTTCTTC. It specifies CASSLDREGEQFF.